Shown below are 28 T cell receptor beta chains from a single sample sequenced in a study of naive and memory T cell subsets. These TCRs' antigens remain unknown. General study points: Especially in CD8 cells, naive repertoires contained a few larger clonotypes, possibly CD45RA-re-expressing memory cells.

Two oligonucleotides, mixed equimolar, formed the beta constant-region primer covering TRBC1 and TRBC2. Four rounds of PCR amplified the ligated cDNA using nested alpha and beta constant-region primers plus SP2. Via MiXCR, TCRdb re-called the UMI-ligation and nested PCR reads, giving one row per CDR3 protein. This sample has some 82,000 distinct CDR3 sequences; about 11% occur once, and the top ten carry just over 0.13%. Sequenced sample: naive CD4+ T cells from blood. These receptors all come from a human donor in good health.

This clonotype was observed a handful of times. The chain recombines TRBV6-6 with TRBJ1-5; the match to TRBD1 covers 7 bases. J lost 6 bases, V lost 6 bases, and 8 bases had no gene match. Per germline, CDR1 MNHNY and CDR2 SVGAGI (reference sequence). The CDR3 is 14 amino acids. The CDR3 spells CASRRQGLSQPQHF. CDR3 DNA: TGTGCCAGCAGACGACAGGGACTAAGTCAGCCCCAGCATTTT.

The V gene is TRBV5-6, the J gene TRBJ2-1; D is possibly TRBD1 or TRBD2 (6 bases each). Trimming cost V 2 bases and J 5 bases, with 14 bases left between them. This CDR3 has 15 amino acids. Germline CDR1 reads SGHDT; CDR2 reads YYEEEE. CDR3 in amino acids: CASSFVQGTHNEQFF. In DNA, the CDR3 is TGTGCCAGCAGCTTCGTTCAGGGGACTCACAATGAGCAGTTCTTC.

The V and J genes are TRBV16 and TRBJ1-5, with 8 bases fitting TRBD1. CDR1 is KGHSY, CDR2 FQNENV, per germline. CDR3 length: 16 residues. After removal of 3 bases from V and 2 bases from J, the junction contained 6 bases not matched to a gene. CDR3 region: CASSHSDRVGNQPQHF. CDR3 DNA sequence: TGTGCCAGCAGCCATTCGGACAGGGTGGGCAATCAGCCCCAGCATTTT.

This clonotype was counted only a few times. The chain employs TRBV29-1 and TRBJ2-7; D tentatively fits TRBD1 or TRBD2 (5 bases each). With 4 bases removed from V and 3 bases from J, the gap between germline ends came to 10 bases. This CDR3 has 12 residues. Germline-derived CDR1 and CDR2 are SQVTM and ANQGSEA. The CDR3 protein is CSVGEGLYEQYF. CDR3 nucleotides: TGCAGCGTTGGTGAGGGGCTCTACGAGCAGTACTTC.

V and J are TRBV29-1 and TRBJ1-2; TRBD1 is a possible D gene (5 bases). Germline-derived CDR1 and CDR2 are SQVTM and ANQGSEA. V was pared by 1 base and J by 8 bases, with 14 bases between. CDR3 size: 13 residues. As DNA, the CDR3 is TGCAGCGTTGAAGTCCCTGGGACGGGAGGCTACACCTTC. Amino acid sequence: CSVEVPGTGGYTF.

The gene calls are TRBV2 and TRBJ2-6; 7 nucleotides align to TRBD1. Losses at the gene ends were 6 bases for V and 3 bases for J; bases not matched to a gene: 5. The CDR3 runs 15 residues. CDR1 and CDR2 (germline): SNHLY, FYNNEI. The CDR3 sequence: CASSRQGVGANVLTF. The DNA of the CDR3 is TGTGCCAGCAGCAGACAGGGTGTTGGGGCCAACGTCCTGACTTTC.

The chain couples TRBV29-1 to TRBJ2-2; D not certain. The CDR3 runs to 14 residues. V was cut by 4 bases and J by 2 bases, with 11 bases left in between. In germline, CDR1 is SQVTM, CDR2 ANQGSEA. The CDR3 DNA follows: TGCAGCGTTGGGACCTCGCGTAACACCGGGGAGCTGTTTTTT. This codes for CSVGTSRNTGELFF.

This clonotype has a handful of counts. The chain joins TRBV29-1 to TRBJ1-2; 10 bases map to TRBD1. The germline gives CDR1 SQVTM, CDR2 ANQGSEA. The J segment lost 3 bases and the V segment lost 1 base, leaving 5 bases of the junction unmatched. This CDR3 has 15 residues. The CDR3 region has the DNA TGCAGCGTTGAAGGGGGGGACAGGGGCGACTATGGCTACACCTTC. It yields the protein CSVEGGDRGDYGYTF.

This clonotype was counted a few times. The rearrangement links TRBV27 to TRBJ1-1; maybe TRBD1 (6 bases). Trimming shortened V by 7 bases and J by 2 bases, and 11 bases separated the two germline ends. The CDR3 spans 13 residues. Germline values: CDR1 MNHEY, CDR2 SMNVEV (reference sequence). The CDR3 DNA reads TGTGCCAGCAAGGGGGGGGGAAACACTGAAGCTTTCTTT. Residues: CASKGGGNTEAFF.

This clonotype was found a few times. The chain combines TRBV6-2 or TRBV6-3 with TRBJ2-7; TRBD2 matches 9 bases. Losses at the gene ends were 0 bases for V and 5 bases for J; bases not matched to a gene: 8. CDR1 is MNHEY, CDR2 SVGEGT, per germline. The CDR3 length is 16 residues. CDR3 nucleotide sequence: TGTGCCAGCAGTTACTCAATCGCGGGAGGGACGGACGAGCAGTACTTC. Amino acids: CASSYSIAGGTDEQYF.

The chain recombines TRBV9 with TRBJ1-1, with 7 bases aligning to TRBD1. V trimming: 4 bases; J trimming: 5 bases; junction bases outside the gene matches: 14. The CDR3 consists of 16 residues. Germline CDR1 and CDR2: SGDLS and YYNGEE. The CDR3, as DNA: TGTGCCAGCAGCCCAAAGGAACAGGGGAAGAGGACTGAAGCTTTCTTT. Amino acids: CASSPKEQGKRTEAFF.

This clonotype has at least ten counts. The chain carries TRBV7-8 and TRBJ1-5; D is undetermined. Between the trimmed V and J ends, which lost 1 base and 1 base, there was a span of 5 bases. This CDR3 is built from 14 residues. Germline lookup yields CDR1 SGHVS and CDR2 FQNEAQ. CDR3 nucleotide sequence: TGTGCCAGCAGCTTAGTTTTCAGCAATCAGCCCCAGCATTTT. Residues: CASSLVFSNQPQHF. The entire variable domain, with the rest obtained from reference TRBV7-8 and TRBJ1-5, is as follows: GAGVSQSPRYKVAKRGQDVALRCDPISGHVSLFWYQQALGQGPEFLTYFQNEAQLDKSGLPSDRFFAERPEGSVSTLKIQRTQQEDSAVYLCASSLVFSNQPQHFGDGTRLSIL.

The chain combines TRBV7-2 with TRBJ2-1; 7 positions match TRBD1. Trimming removed 7 bases from V and 12 bases from J; junction bases left unmatched: 9. This CDR3 region has 12 residues. Germline CDR1 SGHTA, CDR2 FQGNSA. CDR3 in DNA: TGTGCCAGCAACCTAGACAGGGAAAGGCAGTTCTTC. This gives the protein CASNLDRERQFF.

This clonotype was seen only a few times. The genes are TRBV29-1 and TRBJ2-1, with 11 bases fitting TRBD2. This CDR3 contains 14 residues. Germline V gene sequence: CDR1 SQVTM, CDR2 ANQGSEA. With 4 bases clipped from V and 5 bases from J, the junction kept 4 bases outside the gene matches. The CDR3 loop is CSVGALAGDNEQFF. The CDR3 bases are TGCAGCGTTGGAGCACTAGCGGGAGACAATGAGCAGTTCTTC.

This clonotype occurred many times. The chain employs TRBV7-6 and TRBJ2-7; perhaps D is TRBD1 or TRBD2 (5 bases each). Germline-derived CDR1 and CDR2 are SGHVS and FNYEAQ. V dropped 1 base and J dropped 3 bases, with 7 bases sitting between them. The length of the CDR3 is 13 residues. The CDR3 coding sequence is TGTGCCAGCAGCTTAGGGGGGAACTACGAGCAGTACTTC. This translates into CASSLGGNYEQYF.

A few counts support this clonotype. The chain joins TRBV4-2 to TRBJ1-5; D gene ambiguous. The V gene lost 0 bases and the J gene lost 4 bases, with 10 bases spanning the gap. Looked up from germline, CDR1 is LGHNA and CDR2 is YNFKEQ. The CDR3 runs 15 residues. CDR3 amino acids: CASSQDIARNQPQHF. CDR3 sequence (DNA): TGTGCCAGCAGCCAAGACATAGCAAGAAATCAGCCCCAGCATTTT.

Many counts were recorded for this clonotype. V is TRBV19 and J is TRBJ1-2; 7 bases line up with TRBD1. The CDR3 extends over 14 amino acids. The germline gives CDR1 LNHDA, CDR2 SQIVND (reference sequence). Unmatched junction bases numbered 9, after V lost 4 bases and J lost 7 bases. This CDR3 reads CASSTTTGVTGYTF. In nucleotides, the CDR3 is TGTGCCAGTAGTACAACAACAGGGGTCACTGGCTACACCTTC.

This clonotype showed up many times. The V and J genes are TRBV5-6 and TRBJ2-1; tentatively, D is TRBD1 (6 bases). The length of the CDR3 is 14 residues. Germline V gene data show CDR1 as SGHDT and CDR2 as YYEEEE. V dropped 1 base and J dropped 2 bases, with 7 bases sitting between them. The CDR3 spells CASSLRTAYNEQFF. In DNA form, the CDR3 reads TGTGCCAGCAGCTTGAGGACAGCCTACAATGAGCAGTTCTTC. Full variable domain (rest looked up from reference TRBV5-6 and TRBJ2-1): DAGVTQSPTHLIKTRGQQVTLRCSPKSGHDTVSWYQQALGQGPQFIFQYYEEEERQRGNFPDRFSGHQFPNYSSELNVNALLLGDSALYLCASSLRTAYNEQFFGPGTRLTVL.

There are many counts of this clonotype. The rearrangement links TRBV3-1 to TRBJ1-1, with D hard to call. Germline CDR1 and CDR2: LGHDT and YNNKEL (reference sequence). Trimming cost V 1 base and J 4 bases, with 7 bases left between them. CDR3 size: 13 residues. The CDR3 DNA follows: TGTGCCAGCAGCCAAGGGAGGGCCACTGAAGCTTTCTTT. This sequence encodes CASSQGRATEAFF.

In this sample, this clonotype turned up many times. The gene calls are TRBV6-2 or TRBV6-3 and TRBJ1-1; D may be TRBD1 (5 bases). Germline lookup yields CDR1 MNHEY and CDR2 SVGEGT. V lost 6 bases, J lost 3 bases, and 23 bases lay in between. The CDR3 totals 17 residues. CDR3 nucleotides: TGTGCCAGCAGGGCGGTAGGAAAGGGGTTTTCGGACACTGAAGCTTTCTTT. Its protein is CASRAVGKGFSDTEAFF.

This clonotype was counted many times. This chain uses TRBV20-1 with TRBJ2-7; a possible D gene is TRBD1 (5 bases). V lost 3 bases and J 1 base, leaving 16 bases between the germline ends. The germline V gene has CDR1 DFQATT and CDR2 SNEGSKA (reference sequence). The CDR3 has 15 residues. The CDR3, as DNA: TGCAGTGCTAGGTCCCGAACAGGTATTTCCTACGAGCAGTACTTC. The encoded protein is CSARSRTGISYEQYF.

This chain links TRBV7-9 with TRBJ2-2, with D uncertain. The CDR3 consists of 13 residues. The V end lost 2 bases, the J end lost 7 bases, and 8 bases lay between the germline ends. Germline V gene data show CDR1 as SEHNR and CDR2 as FQNEAQ (reference sequence). CDR3 region: CASSLIPVGELFF. For the CDR3, the DNA is TGTGCCAGCAGCTTAATTCCGGTCGGGGAGCTGTTTTTT.

J is TRBJ1-6 and V is TRBV27, with a possible D match to TRBD1 (5 bases). Germline V gene lookup returns CDR1 MNHEY and CDR2 SMNVEV (reference sequence). The CDR3 consists of 15 residues. Trimming left V 5 bases short and J 0 bases short, with 8 bases between. This CDR3 is CASSRQSSYNSPLHF. Here the CDR3 DNA reads TGTGCCAGCAGTAGACAGAGCTCCTATAATTCACCCCTCCACTTT.

In its sample, this clonotype was seen many times. This chain links TRBV11-2 with TRBJ2-2; D is unclear. Germline loops: CDR1 SGHAT, CDR2 FQNNGV. The CDR3 loop spans 14 amino acids. The V end was cut by 1 base, the J end by 2 bases, with 5 bases between. The CDR3 loop reads CASSLVPNTGELFF. The CDR3 region has the DNA TGTGCCAGCAGCTTAGTGCCCAACACCGGGGAGCTGTTTTTT.

This clonotype was detected many times. The chain couples TRBV6-2 or TRBV6-3 to TRBJ2-7; a weak D match, TRBD1 (5 bases). Trimming left V 6 bases short and J 6 bases short, with 27 bases between. This CDR3 has 17 residues. CDR1 is MNHEY, CDR2 SVGEGT, per germline. CDR3 sequence (DNA): TGTGCCAGCAGCGGGCAGGACAAGGCCCTTTTCCCTGGCGAGCAGTACTTC. It encodes CASSGQDKALFPGEQYF.

This clonotype was counted at least ten times. J is TRBJ2-5 and V is TRBV4-1, with a possible D match to TRBD1 (5 bases). This CDR3 has 15 residues. CDR1 MGHRA and CDR2 YSYEKL come from the germline V gene. Between the trimmed V and J ends, which lost 1 base and 4 bases, there was a span of 13 bases. The CDR3 reads CASSQANQGSETQYF. The CDR3 DNA sequence: TGCGCCAGCAGCCAAGCTAATCAGGGTTCAGAGACCCAGTACTTC.

This clonotype turned up a few times. This chain links TRBV12-3 or TRBV12-4 with TRBJ2-2, with 8 bases aligning to TRBD2. The CDR3 runs 14 residues. Trimming cost V 7 bases and J 6 bases; bases outside gene matches: 7. CDR3 sequence: CASNALAVAGELFF. The CDR3, as DNA: TGTGCCAGCAATGCACTAGCGGTAGCCGGGGAGCTGTTTTTT.

This sequence joins TRBV27 and TRBJ2-3; D remains unclear. V shed 6 bases and J shed 2 bases, with 12 bases lying between them. Germline V gene sequence: CDR1 MNHEY, CDR2 SMNVEV (reference sequence). The CDR3 has 14 amino acids. The CDR3 reads CASSGQITTDTQYF. The CDR3 coding sequence is TGTGCCAGCAGCGGTCAAATCACCACAGATACGCAGTATTTT.